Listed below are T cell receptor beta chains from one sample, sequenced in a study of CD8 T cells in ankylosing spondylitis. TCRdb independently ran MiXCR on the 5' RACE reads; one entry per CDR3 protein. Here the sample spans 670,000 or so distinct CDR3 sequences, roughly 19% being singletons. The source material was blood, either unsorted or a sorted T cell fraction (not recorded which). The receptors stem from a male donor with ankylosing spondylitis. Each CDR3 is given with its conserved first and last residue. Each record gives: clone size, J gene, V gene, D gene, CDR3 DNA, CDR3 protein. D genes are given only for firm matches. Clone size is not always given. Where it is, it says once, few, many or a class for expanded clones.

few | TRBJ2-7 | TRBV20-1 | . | TGCAGTGCTAGAGACTCGCGGGATGTCTACGAGCAGTACTTC | CSARDSRDVYEQYF
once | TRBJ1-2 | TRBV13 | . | TGTGCCAGCAGCTTACCGGTGAGCTATGGCTACACCTTC | CASSLPVSYGYTF
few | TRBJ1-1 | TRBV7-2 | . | TGTGCCAGCAGATCAATGGTGGGGAACACTGAAGCTTTCTTT | CASRSMVGNTEAFF
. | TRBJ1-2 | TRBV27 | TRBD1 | TGTGCCAGCAGTTCTACCGGGACAGGGGAGTATGGCTACACCTTC | CASSSTGTGEYGYTF
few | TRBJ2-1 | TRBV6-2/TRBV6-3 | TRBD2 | TGTGCCAGCAGTTACGGACTAGCGGACTACAATGAGCAGTTCTTC | CASSYGLADYNEQFF
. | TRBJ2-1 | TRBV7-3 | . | TGTGCCAGCAGCCGACTAGTTTTCGATGAGCAGTTCTTC | CASSRLVFDEQFF
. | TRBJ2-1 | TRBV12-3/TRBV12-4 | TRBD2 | TGTGCCAGCAGTTTAGCGCTAAGGGGACTAGCGGGATTTATGAATGAGCAGTTCTTC | CASSLALRGLAGFMNEQFF
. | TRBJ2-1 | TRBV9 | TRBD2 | TGTGCCAGCAGCGTAGGGGCTAGCGGGAGGACTGAGCAGTTCTTC | CASSVGASGRTEQFF
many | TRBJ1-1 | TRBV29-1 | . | TGCAGCGTTGTGTCAGGGAACACTGAAGCTTTCTTT | CSVVSGNTEAFF
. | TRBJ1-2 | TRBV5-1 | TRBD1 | TGCGCCAGCAGCTTGGCCGGGAGACAGGGGGCCGGCTATGGCTACACCTTC | CASSLAGRQGAGYGYTF
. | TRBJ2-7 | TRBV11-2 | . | TGTGCCAGCGAGCTTAGAGGGTCCTACGAGCAGTACTTC | CASELRGSYEQYF
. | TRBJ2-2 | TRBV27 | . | TGTGCCAGCACTCTAAGGCAGGGGTCCGGGGAGCTGTTTTTT | CASTLRQGSGELFF
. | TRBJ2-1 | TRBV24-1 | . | TGTGCCACCAGTGATTCCTCGACTACCCGACATCACAATGAGCAGTTCTTC | CATSDSSTTRHHNEQFF
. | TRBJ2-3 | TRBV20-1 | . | TGCAGTGCTAGAGCGGGATCTAGCACAGATACGCAGTATTTT | CSARAGSSTDTQYF
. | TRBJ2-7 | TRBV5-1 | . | TGCGCCAGCAGCTCCCGTGAGGTTCGACCTTACGAGCAGTACTTC | CASSSREVRPYEQYF
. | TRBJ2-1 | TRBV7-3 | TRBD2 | TGTGCCAGCAGCTTACGAGAAAGGACTAGCGGGAGGCTCGACAATGAGCAGTTCTTC | CASSLRERTSGRLDNEQFF
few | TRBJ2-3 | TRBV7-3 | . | TGTGCCAGCAGCTTAACGGCGGGGAATCCGCAGTATTTT | CASSLTAGNPQYF
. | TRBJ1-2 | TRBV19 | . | TGTGCCAGTAGCTGGTTACGCGGCTACACCTTC | CASSWLRGYTF
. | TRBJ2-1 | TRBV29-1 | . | TGCAGCGTTGAAGTGCGGGAATCCTACAATGAGCAGTTCTTC | CSVEVRESYNEQFF
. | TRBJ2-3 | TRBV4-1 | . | TGCGCCAGCAGCCAGCTGTCGCCACCTAGCACAGATACGCAGTATTTT | CASSQLSPPSTDTQYF
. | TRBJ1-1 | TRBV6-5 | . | TGTGCCAGCAGTTACCGTGGGGGGCGTGTCACTGAAGCTTTCTTT | CASSYRGGRVTEAFF
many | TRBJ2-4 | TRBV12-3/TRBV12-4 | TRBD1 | TGTGCCAGCAGGACCTTGGGGACAGGGAATGACATTCAGTACTTC | CASRTLGTGNDIQYF
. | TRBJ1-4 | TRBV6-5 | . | TGTGCCAGCAGTTACTTTCCCTTTGAAAAACTGTTTTTT | CASSYFPFEKLFF
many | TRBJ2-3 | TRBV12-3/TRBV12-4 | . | TGTGCCAGCAGTCTTGTATTGGATACGCAGTATTTT | CASSLVLDTQYF
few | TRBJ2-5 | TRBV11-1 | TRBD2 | TGTGCCAGCAGCTTAGTAGGGAGGGGTAAGACCCAGTACTTC | CASSLVGRGKTQYF
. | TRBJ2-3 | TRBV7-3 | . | TGTGCCAGCAGCTTAAGTGGCGGGACGGACACAGATACGCAGTATTTT | CASSLSGGTDTDTQYF
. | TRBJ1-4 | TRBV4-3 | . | TGCGCCAGCAGCCAAGCGGGGGGCAGCCTCAAAACTAATGAAAAACTGTTTTTT | CASSQAGGSLKTNEKLFF
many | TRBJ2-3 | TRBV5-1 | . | TGCGCCAGCAGCTTGGTGGGCGGTACCACAGATACGCAGTATTTT | CASSLVGGTTDTQYF